Below, one TCR beta chain is given with its context. This specimen belongs to a study of blood T cells in healthy people across ages. V was clipped by 4 bases and J by 4 bases, with 17 bases between them. The CDR3 consists of 16 residues. Germline V lookup: CDR1 SGHTA, CDR2 FQGNSA. A second PCR, run for about 7 to 12 cycles, used a sample-barcoded 5' primer plus a J-beta primer mix. Each cDNA molecule carried a tag from a template-switch adaptor that contained 12 random nucleotides. Via MiXCR, TCRdb re-called the 5' RACE reads, giving one row per CDR3 protein. The data hold hundreds of thousands of distinct CDR3 sequences, with approximately 30% observed a single time.

The receptor was derived from a woman at least 80 years old in good health. The sequenced sample consisted of blood. The J gene is TRBJ2-4, the V gene TRBV7-2, with TRBD2 as a possible D gene (6 bases). CDR3 residues: CASSSWGDSTKNIQYF. CDR3 nucleotide sequence: TGTGCCAGCAGCTCATGGGGGGACTCTACGAAAAACATTCAGTACTTC.